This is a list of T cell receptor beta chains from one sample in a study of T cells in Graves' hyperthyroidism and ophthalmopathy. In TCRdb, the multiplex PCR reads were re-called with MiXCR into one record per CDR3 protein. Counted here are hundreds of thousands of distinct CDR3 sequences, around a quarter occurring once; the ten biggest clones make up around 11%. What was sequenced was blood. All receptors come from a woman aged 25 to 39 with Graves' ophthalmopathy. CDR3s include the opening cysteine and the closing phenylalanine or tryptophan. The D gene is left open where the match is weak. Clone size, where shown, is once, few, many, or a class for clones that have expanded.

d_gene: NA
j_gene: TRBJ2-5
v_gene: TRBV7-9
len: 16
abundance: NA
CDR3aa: CASSLIGAALMETQYF
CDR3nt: TGTGCCAGCAGCTTAATCGGGGCTGCGCTTATGGAGACCCAGTACTTC

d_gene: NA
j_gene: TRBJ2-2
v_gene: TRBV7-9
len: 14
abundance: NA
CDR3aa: CASSFYQNTGELFF
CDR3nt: TGTGCCAGCAGCTTTTATCAGAACACCGGGGAGCTGTTTTTT

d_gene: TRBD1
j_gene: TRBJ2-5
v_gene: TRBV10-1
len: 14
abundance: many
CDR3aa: CASLRDSHQETQYF
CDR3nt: TGCGCCAGCCTTAGGGACAGCCACCAAGAGACCCAGTACTTC

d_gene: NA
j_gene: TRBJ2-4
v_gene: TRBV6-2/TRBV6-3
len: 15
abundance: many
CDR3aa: CASSPRAGAKNIQYF
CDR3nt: TGTGCCAGCAGTCCCCGGGCGGGGGCCAAAAACATTCAGTACTTC

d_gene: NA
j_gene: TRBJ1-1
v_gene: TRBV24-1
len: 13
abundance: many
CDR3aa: CATSDFLGREAFF
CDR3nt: TGTGCCACCAGTGATTTTCTGGGGCGTGAAGCTTTCTTT

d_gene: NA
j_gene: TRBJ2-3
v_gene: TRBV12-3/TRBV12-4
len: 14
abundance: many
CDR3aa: CASSLVQGSDTQYF
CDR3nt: TGTGCCAGCAGTTTAGTACAGGGTTCAGATACGCAGTATTTT

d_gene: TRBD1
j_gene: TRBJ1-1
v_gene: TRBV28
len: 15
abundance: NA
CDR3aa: CASSLARAGGPGAFF
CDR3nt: TGTGCCAGCAGTTTAGCAAGGGCAGGGGGCCCTGGGGCTTTCTTT

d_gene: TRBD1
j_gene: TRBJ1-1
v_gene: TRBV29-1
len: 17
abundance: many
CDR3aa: CSGGMVGTGEPNTEAFF
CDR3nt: TGCAGCGGTGGCATGGTGGGGACAGGAGAACCGAACACTGAAGCTTTCTTT

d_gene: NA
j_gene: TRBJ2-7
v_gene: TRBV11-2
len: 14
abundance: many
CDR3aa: CASTTGGNSYEQYF
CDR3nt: TGTGCCAGCACCACGGGCGGGAACTCCTACGAGCAGTACTTC

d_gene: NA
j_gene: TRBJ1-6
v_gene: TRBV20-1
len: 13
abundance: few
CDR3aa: CSARNEFNSPLHF
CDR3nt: TGCAGTGCTAGGAACGAGTTCAATTCACCCCTCCACTTT

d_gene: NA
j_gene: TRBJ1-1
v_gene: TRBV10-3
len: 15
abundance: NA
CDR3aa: CAISSTRHSNTEAFF
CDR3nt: TGTGCCATCAGCAGTACCCGACATTCTAACACTGAAGCTTTCTTT

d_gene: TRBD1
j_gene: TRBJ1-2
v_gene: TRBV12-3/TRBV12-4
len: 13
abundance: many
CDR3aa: CASSPRDSDGYTF
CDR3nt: TGTGCCAGCAGTCCTCGGGACAGCGACGGCTACACCTTC

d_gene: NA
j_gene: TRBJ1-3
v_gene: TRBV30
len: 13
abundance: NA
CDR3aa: CAWSVLAGNTIYF
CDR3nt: TGTGCCTGGAGTGTACTGGCTGGAAACACCATATATTTT

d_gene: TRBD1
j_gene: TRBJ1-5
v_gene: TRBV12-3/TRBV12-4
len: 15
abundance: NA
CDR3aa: CASRNGQGFDQPQHF
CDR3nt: TGTGCCAGCAGGAATGGACAGGGGTTTGATCAGCCCCAGCATTTT

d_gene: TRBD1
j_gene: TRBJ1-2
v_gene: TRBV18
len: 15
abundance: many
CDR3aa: CASSPRGTENYGYTF
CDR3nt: TGTGCCAGCTCACCACGCGGGACAGAAAATTATGGCTACACCTTC

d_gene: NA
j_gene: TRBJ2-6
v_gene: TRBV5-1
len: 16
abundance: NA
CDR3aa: CASSLGGVSGANVLTF
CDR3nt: TGCGCCAGCAGCTTGGGTGGGGTCTCTGGGGCCAACGTCCTGACTTTC

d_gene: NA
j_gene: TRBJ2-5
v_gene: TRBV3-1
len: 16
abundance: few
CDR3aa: CASSQGPSAGAETQYF
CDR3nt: TGTGCCAGCAGCCAAGGCCCCTCGGCAGGGGCAGAGACCCAGTACTTC

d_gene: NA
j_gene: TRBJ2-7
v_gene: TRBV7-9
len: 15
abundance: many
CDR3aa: CASSGRDGTFYEQYF
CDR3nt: TGTGCCAGCAGCGGCCGGGACGGAACCTTCTACGAGCAGTACTTC

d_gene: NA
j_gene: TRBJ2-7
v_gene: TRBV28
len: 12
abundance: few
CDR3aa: CATCVSSYEQYF
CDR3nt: TGTGCCACCTGTGTGAGCTCCTACGAGCAGTACTTC

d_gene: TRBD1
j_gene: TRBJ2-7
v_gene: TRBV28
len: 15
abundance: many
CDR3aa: CASSSSGTGGEEQYF
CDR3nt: TGTGCCAGCAGTAGTTCCGGGACAGGGGGCGAAGAGCAGTACTTC

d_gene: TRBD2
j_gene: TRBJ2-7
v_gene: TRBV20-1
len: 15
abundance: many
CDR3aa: CSAPDPGTSVYEQYF
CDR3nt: TGCAGTGCTCCCGACCCCGGGACTAGTGTCTACGAGCAGTACTTC

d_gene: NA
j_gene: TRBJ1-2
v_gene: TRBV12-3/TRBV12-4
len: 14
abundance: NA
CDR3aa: CASSLADSVYGYTF
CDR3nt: TGTGCCAGCAGTTTAGCGGACAGCGTTTACGGCTACACCTTC

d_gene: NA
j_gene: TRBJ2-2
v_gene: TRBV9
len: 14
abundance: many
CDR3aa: CASSGQPGAGELFF
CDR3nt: TGTGCCAGCAGCGGACAGCCGGGGGCCGGGGAGCTGTTTTTT